These 9 T cell receptor beta chains were all obtained from the same sample, sequenced in a study of regulatory T cells in long-lasting Graves disease (dated by TCRdb to the early 2020s). The protocol used for the library was multiplex PCR. The sequencer listed for this sample is Illumina HiSeq 4000. iRepertoire HTBI primers and Arm-PCR amplification of CDR3 regions were used to construct TCR beta libraries. TCRdb took the public reads, trimmed them with fastp at Q25, ran MiXCR for clone calling and kept in-frame beta chains. When rows share a CDR3 protein, they turn into one entry using the most common DNA and genes. This sample gives around 340,000 distinct CDR3 sequences in total; around 20% of them show up just once. Less than 35% of the sample is taken by the ten largest. This sample's time point label indicates: persistent/refractory GD, antithyroid drugs over 5 years with positive TRAb. RNA was extracted from PBMCs in TRIzol for both TCR sequencing and RNA sequencing.

Material: peripheral blood mononuclear cells (PBMCs), obtained when the disease was refractory, from a patient treated with antithyroid drugs. The origin of the receptors is a female donor with Graves disease.

This clonotype was seen only a few times. A junction boundary mismatches the germline segment, possibly from a read error. The CDR3 bases are TGTGCCAGCAGCCGCGGACAGGGAGGGAAAATGAACGCTGAAGCTTTCTTT. This codes for CASSRGQGGKMNAEAFF. This rearrangement joins TRBV11-2 to TRBJ1-1, with 8 positions matching TRBD1. CDR3 length: 17 residues. In germline, CDR1 is SGHAT, CDR2 FQNNGV.

This clonotype was seen many times. The V gene is TRBV11-2, the J gene TRBJ1-1; D perhaps matches TRBD1 (5 bases). V was shortened by 5 bases and J by 0 bases, with 13 bases between the two germline ends. Germline V gene sequence: CDR1 SGHAT, CDR2 FQNNGV. The CDR3 runs 15 residues. In DNA form, the CDR3 reads TGTGCCAGCAGCAAGGGACCGGTAATGAACACTGAAGCTTTCTTT. Protein product: CASSKGPVMNTEAFF.

There are many counts of this clonotype. This chain links TRBV11-2 with TRBJ1-3, with D uncertain. The germline CDR1 and CDR2 sequences are SGHAT and FQNNGV. Trimming removed 5 bases at V and 4 bases at J, with 12 bases between. This CDR3 has 14 amino acids. CDR3 sequence: CASSPVGMGNTIYF. In nucleotides, the CDR3 is TGTGCCAGCAGCCCGGTTGGGATGGGAAACACCATATATTTT.

Details on this clonotype: One end of the junction does not line up with germline, which may come from a read error. This chain connects TRBV6-1 to TRBJ1-6; 7 nucleotides line up with TRBD1. The CDR3 is made up of 16 amino acids. CDR1 and CDR2 (germline): MNHNS, SASEGT. CDR3 nucleotide sequence: TGTGCCAGCAGGGGACTAAAGGGACAGTATATTTCACCCCTCCACTTT. Its protein product is CASRGLKGQYISPLHF.

A few counts support this clonotype. The V and J genes are TRBV2 and TRBJ1-5; possible D gene TRBD1, 5 bases. Trimming cost V 6 bases and J 6 bases, with 15 bases left between them. CDR1 SNHLY and CDR2 FYNNEI come from the germline V gene. This CDR3 has 14 residues. In nucleotides, the CDR3 is TGTGCCAGCAGAGGGACGGAGGGTGTTCAGCCCCAGCATTTT. Protein sequence: CASRGTEGVQPQHF.

This clonotype was picked up many times. The rearrangement uses TRBV20-1 and TRBJ1-6; D call uncertain. The CDR3 is made up of 12 amino acids. Deletions cut 0 bases from V and 14 bases from J, with 11 bases between. CDR1 is DFQATT, CDR2 SNEGSKA, per germline (reference sequence). The CDR3: CSARDRVGALHF. In DNA, the CDR3 is TGCAGTGCTAGAGATCGAGTTGGGGCCCTCCACTTT.

On this clonotype itself: This may come from a read error, since a much larger clone is one base off. The rearrangement links TRBV2 to TRBJ1-2, with a tentative D call TRBD1 (5 bases). Germline values: CDR1 SNHLY, CDR2 FYNNEI. Between the trimmed V and J ends, which lost 11 bases and 2 bases, there was a span of 18 bases. CDR3 length equals 14 residues. CDR3 coding DNA: TGTGCCCGCGGGGGGGACGAGAGCAACTATGGCTACACCTTC. Translating gives CARGGDESNYGYTF.

At least ten counts were recorded for this clonotype. This chain connects TRBV18 to TRBJ2-5; D gene unclear. The CDR3 contains 14 residues. V lost 2 bases to trimming and J lost 1 base, with 8 bases between them. Germline V CDR1 and CDR2: KGHSH, LQKENI. The CDR3 is CASSPDGSQETQYF. CDR3 in DNA: TGTGCCAGCTCACCAGACGGTAGCCAAGAGACCCAGTACTTC.

This clonotype was counted ten times or more. This chain links TRBV18 with TRBJ2-7; 7 positions match TRBD1. This CDR3 comprises 13 residues. Trimming took 5 bases from V and 3 from J; bases not matched to a gene: 4. CDR1 is KGHSH and CDR2 is LQKENI in the germline V gene. The CDR3 reads CASSTGQSYEQYF. CDR3 DNA: TGTGCCAGCTCAACGGGACAGAGCTACGAGCAGTACTTC.